This is a list of T cell receptor beta chains from one sample in a study of cytomegalovirus exposure and HLA in healthy donors. Sequencing was performed with immunoSEQ multiplex PCR; in TCRdb, only in-frame clones are kept and a portion is missing. This table has under 150,000 clones, approximately 80% appearing once. Sequencing was performed on PBMCs. Every receptor here comes from a girl aged 2 to 10 in good health and CMV-seronegative. The CDR3 runs from the conserved cysteine through the conserved F or W. The D gene is left open where the match is weak. The size field is filled for only some rows; it gives once, few, many or a size class.

-,-,TRBJ1-2,TRBV7-2,CASTKSRRGLDGYPF,TGTGCCAGCACCAAGTCCAGGCGGGGGTTAGATGGCTACCCCTTC
once,TRBD2,TRBJ2-5,TRBV10-3,CAITTSGRIETQYF,TGTGCCATCACAACTAGCGGGAGGATAGAGACCCAGTACTTC
-,-,TRBJ2-2,TRBV7-9,CASRHKGGAGTGELFF,TGTGCCAGCAGACACAAAGGGGGCGCGGGAACCGGGGAGCTGTTTTTT
-,-,TRBJ2-7,TRBV30,CAWSVSSYEQYF,TGTGCCTGGAGTGTATCTTCCTACGAGCAGTACTTC
-,TRBD1,TRBJ1-4,TRBV4-1,CASSQGQGVNEKLFF,TGCGCCAGCAGCCAAGGACAGGGGGTTAATGAAAAACTGTTTTTT
-,-,TRBJ1-6,TRBV6-4,CASGWGPRQRSPLHF,TGTGCCAGCGGTTGGGGGCCGCGACAGCGCTCACCCCTCCACTTT
-,-,TRBJ2-7,TRBV30,CAWSVSSYEQYF,TGTGCCTGGAGTGTATCGTCCTACGAGCAGTACTTC
-,TRBD1,TRBJ2-7,TRBV27,CASSLPRGEQYF,TGTGCCAGCAGTCTCCCCAGGGGGGAGCAGTACTTC
-,TRBD1,TRBJ2-7,TRBV19,CASGQGIAYEQYF,TGTGCCAGCGGACAGGGTATAGCCTACGAGCAGTACTTC
-,TRBD2,TRBJ2-1,TRBV30,CAWSALAGVYNEQFF,TGTGCCTGGAGTGCGCTAGCGGGGGTATACAATGAGCAGTTCTTC
-,-,TRBJ1-3,TRBV10-1,CASSESSGGSGNTIYF,TGCGCCAGCAGTGAGTCTTCGGGGGGATCTGGAAACACCATATATTTT
-,-,TRBJ2-7,TRBV2,CASRQTLAVGQTYEQYF,TGTGCCAGCAGGCAAACCTTAGCGGTAGGGCAAACCTACGAGCAGTACTTC
few,-,TRBJ2-3,TRBV4-3,CASSAHQRRTDTQYF,TGCGCCAGCAGCGCCCACCAGCGGCGCACAGATACGCAGTATTTT
-,-,TRBJ2-5,TRBV5-1,CASSSGPQETQYF,TGCGCCAGCAGCTCAGGGCCTCAAGAGACCCAGTACTTC
once,-,TRBJ2-6,TRBV7-3,CASSDSPGANVLTF,TGTGCCAGTTCGGACAGCCCTGGGGCCAACGTCCTGACTTTC
-,-,TRBJ2-7,TRBV25-1,CASSDPRLSGSPYEQYF,TGTGCCAGCAGTGACCCAAGGCTTTCGGGATCGCCCTACGAGCAGTACTTC
-,TRBD1,TRBJ1-5,TRBV5-8,CASSRDRGQPQHF,TGTGCCAGCAGCCGAGACAGGGGGCAGCCCCAGCATTTT
-,TRBD1,TRBJ2-6,TRBV19,CASSNPTQGGFVGANVLTF,TGTGCCAGTAGTAACCCGACACAAGGGGGCTTTGTGGGGGCCAACGTCCTGACTTTC
once,-,TRBJ1-2,TRBV4-1,CASSQVSIREDGYTF,TGCGCCAGCAGCCAAGTATCCATCAGGGAGGATGGCTACACCTTC
-,-,TRBJ2-4,TRBV21-1,CASNPFAGGRAKNIQYF,TGTGCCAGCAACCCTTTCGCCGGGGGTCGAGCCAAAAACATTCAGTACTTC
-,TRBD2,TRBJ2-2,TRBV25-1,CASRGEGGSGTGELFF,TGTGCCAGCAGGGGGGAGGGTGGGTCGGGCACCGGGGAGCTGTTTTTT
-,TRBD1,TRBJ1-2,TRBV11-2,CASSKGGQGPLYGYTF,TGTGCCAGCTCCAAAGGCGGACAGGGGCCGCTCTATGGCTACACCTTC
once,-,TRBJ1-1,TRBV27,CASSLGMSTEAFF,TGTGCCAGCAGCCTCGGGATGTCCACTGAAGCTTTCTTT
-,-,TRBJ2-5,TRBV28,CASSKQVPQETQYF,TGTGCCAGCAGTAAACAGGTGCCCCAAGAGACCCAGTACTTC
-,-,TRBJ1-5,TRBV6-1,CASSESGGGDQPQHF,TGTGCCAGCAGTGAAAGCGGGGGCGGGGATCAGCCCCAGCATTTT
once,TRBD1,TRBJ2-7,TRBV27,CASSFTGQGFYEQYF,TGTGCCAGCAGTTTTACGGGACAGGGTTTCTACGAGCAGTACTTC
-,-,TRBJ2-5,TRBV20-1,CSVTIQETQYF,TGCAGTGTAACTATACAAGAGACCCAGTACTTC
-,-,TRBJ1-3,TRBV9,CASSDRTDSGNTIYF,TGTGCCAGCAGTGATCGGACAGACTCTGGAAACACCATATATTTT
-,TRBD1,TRBJ1-2,TRBV5-1,CASSPPGTGNYGYTF,TGCGCCAGCAGCCCGCCCGGGACAGGGAACTATGGCTACACCTTC
-,TRBD1,TRBJ2-7,TRBV7-8,CASSFDRDGSYEQYF,TGTGCCAGCAGCTTTGACAGGGATGGGTCCTACGAGCAGTACTTC
-,TRBD1,TRBJ2-1,TRBV4-2,CASSQEYGQGYNEQFF,TGTGCCAGCAGCCAAGAATATGGACAGGGCTACAATGAGCAGTTCTTC
-,-,TRBJ2-7,TRBV7-9,CASSSPRRTAYEQYF,TGTGCCAGCAGCTCCCCCCGAAGGACAGCCTACGAGCAGTACTTC
-,TRBD1,TRBJ1-1,TRBV11-2,CASSPRGPSTEAFF,TGTGCCAGCAGCCCCAGGGGGCCGAGCACTGAAGCTTTCTTT
-,TRBD2,TRBJ2-3,TRBV6-6,CASSPSGGTDTQYF,TGTGCCAGCAGTCCTAGCGGGGGCACAGATACGCAGTATTTT
-,-,TRBJ2-2,TRBV6-5,CASSRRAPPGELFF,TGTGCCAGCAGCCGCCGCGCCCCGCCCGGGGAGCTGTTTTTT
-,-,TRBJ2-3,TRBV6-1,CASSVGETDTQYF,TGTGCCAGCAGTGTCGGAGAGACAGATACGCAGTATTTT
few,-,TRBJ2-7,TRBV6-1,CASSEWTAPGEQYF,TGTGCCAGCAGTGAATGGACAGCCCCCGGCGAGCAGTACTTC
-,-,TRBJ1-5,TRBV28,CASSFQGSGQPQHF,TGTGCCAGCAGTTTTCAGGGGTCGGGTCAGCCCCAGCATTTT
-,TRBD1,TRBJ1-1,TRBV28,CASSYGTGEWNTEAFF,TGTGCCAGCAGTTACGGGACAGGGGAATGGAACACTGAAGCTTTCTTT
-,-,TRBJ1-1,TRBV6-6,CATTIGGGNTEAFF,TGTGCCACCACGATTGGGGGGGGCAACACTGAAGCTTTCTTT
-,-,TRBJ1-1,TRBV14,CASSQDSGRTEAFF,TGTGCCAGCAGCCAAGATTCGGGGAGAACTGAAGCTTTCTTT
-,-,TRBJ1-3,TRBV6-5,CASSYSPGSSGNTIYF,TGTGCCAGCAGTTACTCGCCGGGGAGCTCTGGAAACACCATATATTTT
-,TRBD2,TRBJ2-7,TRBV4-2,CASSYGVAGGPSSYEQYF,TGTGCCAGCAGCTACGGGGTAGCGGGGGGACCCAGCTCCTACGAGCAGTACTTC
-,TRBD2,TRBJ2-1,TRBV7-2,CASSLRLAGGYNEQFF,TGTGCCAGCAGCTTACGACTAGCGGGGGGATACAATGAGCAGTTCTTC
-,TRBD1,TRBJ1-2,TRBV5-4,CASSSTGGAYGYTF,TGTGCCAGCAGCTCAACAGGGGGAGCCTATGGCTACACCTTC
-,-,TRBJ1-1,TRBV11-2,CASRNNRNTEAFF,TGTGCCAGCCGAAATAACAGAAACACTGAAGCTTTCTTT
few,TRBD1,TRBJ2-7,TRBV10-3,CAISEGQGAAQHEQYF,TGTGCCATCAGTGAGGGACAGGGGGCAGCGCAACACGAGCAGTACTTC
once,-,TRBJ1-3,TRBV28,CASTIRTVGNTIYF,TGTGCCAGCACCATACGGACAGTAGGAAACACCATATATTTT
-,TRBD2,TRBJ2-1,TRBV2,CASSAGLAAYNEQFF,TGTGCCAGCAGCGCGGGACTAGCCGCATACAATGAGCAGTTCTTC
few,-,TRBJ1-5,TRBV30,CAWSHGGNNQPQHF,TGTGCCTGGAGTCACGGAGGGAACAATCAGCCCCAGCATTTT
-,-,TRBJ1-1,TRBV27,CASRGGPEAFF,TGTGCCAGCAGGGGGGGGCCTGAAGCTTTCTTT
-,-,TRBJ2-7,TRBV30,CAWRRSLAVYEQYF,TGTGCCTGGAGGAGATCACTAGCTGTCTACGAGCAGTACTTC
-,-,TRBJ2-2,TRBV23-1,CASSQSSKDPGPFGTGELFF,TGCGCCAGCAGTCAATCGAGTAAGGACCCAGGGCCCTTTGGGACCGGGGAGCTGTTTTTT